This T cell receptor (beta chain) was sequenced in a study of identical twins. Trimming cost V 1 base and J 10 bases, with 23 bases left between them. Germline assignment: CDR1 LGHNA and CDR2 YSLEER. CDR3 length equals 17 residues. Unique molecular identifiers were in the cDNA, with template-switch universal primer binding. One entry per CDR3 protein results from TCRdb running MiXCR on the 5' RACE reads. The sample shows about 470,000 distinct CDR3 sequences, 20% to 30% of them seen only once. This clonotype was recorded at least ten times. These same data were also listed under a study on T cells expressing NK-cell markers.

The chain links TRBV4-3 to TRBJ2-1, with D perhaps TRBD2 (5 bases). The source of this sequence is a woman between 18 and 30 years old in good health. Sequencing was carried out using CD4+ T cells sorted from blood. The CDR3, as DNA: TGCGCCAGCAGCCAAGCGTTCGGGTTAGCGCTAAGAATGGAGCAGTTCTTC. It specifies CASSQAFGLALRMEQFF.